Following are 17 T cell receptor beta chains from one sample sequenced in a study of T cell repertoires in cytomegalovirus infection. MiXCR, applied by TCRdb to the reads, yields one record per CDR3 protein. Of about 530,000 distinct CDR3 sequences listed, about 30% are singletons. Sequences were obtained from PBMCs. The receptors originated from a human donor in good health (CMV status not recorded). Some clones in this sample may be carry-over from other donors' samples.

The chain uses TRBV19 and TRBJ2-3; TRBD2 matches at 9 bases. Germline V lookup: CDR1 LNHDA, CDR2 SQIVND (reference sequence). The CDR3 consists of 17 residues. V lost 5 bases and J lost 6; bases outside the gene matches: 15. This chain's CDR3 is CASSERHSGRSPDTQYF. The CDR3 DNA reads TGTGCCAGTAGTGAACGACATAGCGGGAGAAGCCCCGATACGCAGTATTTT.

This chain connects TRBV6-2 or TRBV6-3 to TRBJ1-1, with a possible D match to TRBD1 (6 bases). The CDR3 has 14 residues. Germline CDR1 reads MNHEY; CDR2 reads SVGEGT. Trimming pared 8 bases from V and 3 bases from J, leaving 16 bases between. CDR3 DNA sequence: TGTGCCAGCCACCCCCCGACAGGACACACTGAAGCTTTCTTT. Translation: CASHPPTGHTEAFF.

As concerns this clonotype: A much bigger clone sits one base away, suggesting this may be a read error. The chain is built from TRBV7-3 and TRBJ1-1; D not resolved. This CDR3 contains 15 residues. The V gene's germline CDR1 is SGHTA and CDR2 FQGTGA. The V and J ends lost 2 bases and 7 bases respectively, with 17 bases between them. The CDR3 sequence is CASSLDGSKEGEAFF. The CDR3 DNA sequence: TGTGCCAGCAGCTTAGACGGGAGTAAGGAGGGTGAAGCTTTCTTT.

This chain connects TRBV11-2 to TRBJ2-3; D is ambiguous. The CDR3 runs 12 residues. CDR1 and CDR2 from the germline V gene are SGHAT and FQNNGV. The V end was cut by 4 bases, the J end by 5 bases, with 7 bases between. As DNA, the CDR3 is TGTGCCAGCAGCTCCCAAAGAGATACGCAGTATTTT. This codes for CASSSQRDTQYF. Full variable domain (remainder filled in from reference TRBV11-2 and TRBJ2-3): EAGVAQSPRYKIIEKRQSVAFWCNPISGHATLYWYQQILGQGPKLLIQFQNNGVVDDSQLPKDRFSAERLKGVDSTLKIQPAKLEDSAVYLCASSSQRDTQYFGPGTRLTVL.

The chain joins TRBV20-1 to TRBJ2-1; no reliable D call. Germline-derived CDR1 and CDR2 are DFQATT and SNEGSKA (reference sequence). CDR3 length equals 13 residues. V was cut by 6 bases and J by 6 bases, with 15 bases left in between. The CDR3 here is CSADPASVNEQFF. The DNA for the CDR3 is TGCAGTGCCGACCCTGCGTCGGTCAATGAGCAGTTCTTC.

This clonotype was counted between two and nine times. V gene TRBV12-3 or TRBV12-4 combines with J gene TRBJ2-3, with 9 bases aligning to TRBD1. The junction had 6 bases not matched to a gene; V was cut back by 5 bases and J by 3 bases. The CDR3 has 15 residues. Here the CDR3 reads CASSDTGGRTDTQYF. CDR3 in DNA: TGTGCCAGCAGTGACACAGGGGGCCGAACAGATACGCAGTATTTT.

Details on this clonotype: It may be a read error: a sequence one base away is much more abundant. J is TRBJ2-5 and V is TRBV7-8; a weak D match, TRBD2 (5 bases). Trimming cost V 1 base and J 3 bases, with 12 bases left between them. Germline CDR1 SGHVS, CDR2 FQNEAQ. This CDR3 region has 15 residues. The CDR3, as DNA: TGTGCCAGCAGCTTAGAAGGTACGCGGGAAGAGACCCAGTACTTC. Residues: CASSLEGTREETQYF.

This clonotype appeared a few times. The rearrangement links TRBV2 to TRBJ2-7; 16 nucleotides align to TRBD2. The CDR3 is 17 amino acids. Germline values: CDR1 SNHLY, CDR2 FYNNEI. V shed 7 bases, J shed 5 bases, and the junction held 11 bases outside the gene matches. CDR3 nucleotide sequence: TGTGCCAGCACCAAACAGGGGACTAGCGGGAGGGCAGACGAGCAGTACTTC. This encodes CASTKQGTSGRADEQYF.

This rearrangement joins TRBV27 to TRBJ1-6; tentatively, D is TRBD1 (5 bases). CDR3 length: 16 amino acids. With 4 bases removed from V and 6 bases from J, the gap between germline ends came to 16 bases. Germline lookup yields CDR1 MNHEY and CDR2 SMNVEV (reference sequence). CDR3 in DNA: TGTGCCAGCAGTTCGGCCGGGGCAGAAGTTAATTCACCCCTCCACTTT. Amino acids: CASSSAGAEVNSPLHF.

This clonotype has ten or more counts. The chain employs TRBV7-6 and TRBJ1-6; D is possibly TRBD1 (5 bases). V lost 5 bases, J lost 11 bases, and 16 bases lay in between. The CDR3 has 14 residues. The V gene's germline CDR1 is SGHVS and CDR2 FNYEAQ. CDR3 protein: CASSPAAGHTPLHF. Here the CDR3 DNA reads TGTGCCAGCAGCCCAGCGGCAGGGCACACACCCCTCCACTTT.

This clonotype was seen at least ten times. The chain links TRBV7-8 to TRBJ1-5; D is unclear. There are 15 residues in the CDR3. CDR1 is SGHVS and CDR2 is FQNEAQ in the germline V gene. Trimming took off 2 bases at V and 0 bases at J, with 8 bases between the two ends. CDR3 sequence (DNA): TGTGCCAGCAGCTTATATCCTTATAGCAATCAGCCCCAGCATTTT. Translation: CASSLYPYSNQPQHF.

This clonotype was seen more than once but under ten times. The chain uses TRBV28 and TRBJ2-7, with D uncertain. The CDR3 consists of 11 residues. V lost 6 bases and J 4 bases, leaving 7 bases between the germline ends. The germline gives CDR1 MDHEN, CDR2 SYDVKM. CDR3 amino acids: CASSKYYEQYF. DNA for the CDR3: TGTGCCAGCAGCAAGTATTACGAGCAGTACTTC.

Ten or more counts support this clonotype. Here the CDR3 DNA reads TGTGCCATCAGTGAGTCGACTAGCGGTTCCTACGAGCAGTACTTC. This gives the protein CAISESTSGSYEQYF. V is TRBV10-3 and J is TRBJ2-7, with TRBD2 matching over 9 bases. Germline V CDR1 and CDR2: ENHRY, SYGVKD. With 0 bases clipped from V and 1 base from J, the junction kept 1 base outside the gene matches. The CDR3 contains 15 residues.

This chain links TRBV20-1 with TRBJ1-4; 9 nucleotides align to TRBD1. Germline CDR1 and CDR2: DFQATT and SNEGSKA (reference sequence). Germline trimming cut 6 bases from V and 7 bases from J; bases unmatched to any gene: 9. This CDR3 is 14 amino acids long. CDR3 sequence reads: CSAFGQGKGEKLFF. In DNA, the CDR3 is TGCAGTGCGTTCGGACAGGGGAAGGGTGAAAAACTGTTTTTT.

This clonotype came up a few times. V gene TRBV6-5 combines with J gene TRBJ1-1; D is undetermined. Germline CDR1 MNHEY, CDR2 SVGAGI. V lost 4 bases, J lost 0 bases, and 12 bases lay in between. This CDR3 spans 15 amino acids. The CDR3 nucleotides read TGTGCCAGCAGTTCGTCACCGATGATGAACACTGAAGCTTTCTTT. Its protein is CASSSSPMMNTEAFF.

V gene TRBV6-2 or TRBV6-3 combines with J gene TRBJ2-1, with D possibly called TRBD1 or TRBD2 (6 bases each). V shed 6 bases and J shed 4 bases, with 22 bases lying between them. The CDR3 extends over 17 amino acids. Germline V gene data show CDR1 as MNHEY and CDR2 as SVGEGT. The chain's CDR3 is CASRAHRDGGLYNEQFF. CDR3 nucleotides: TGTGCCAGCAGGGCACACCGGGACGGGGGCTTATACAATGAGCAGTTCTTC.

This clonotype was observed a few times. The chain employs TRBV18 and TRBJ1-2; D ambiguous. The V gene lost 2 bases and the J gene lost 6 bases, with 13 bases spanning the gap. Germline values: CDR1 KGHSH, CDR2 LQKENI. The CDR3 is 14 residues long. CDR3 sequence (DNA): TGTGCCAGCTCACCAATACCAAGGTCCCATGGCTACACCTTC. This translates into CASSPIPRSHGYTF.